One and the same sample provided the 18 T cell receptor beta chains below, sequenced in a study of T-cell reconstitution after alpha-beta-depleted transplantation in children. For TCRbeta, the library was prepared with unique molecular identifiers. Using its own MiXCR run on the PCR reads, TCRdb lists one record per CDR3 protein. The sample carries nearly 200,000 distinct CDR3 sequences, 5% to 6.5% recorded once. Specimen: PBMCs, collected before TCRalphabeta/CD19-depleted stem cell transplant. The origin of the receptors is a girl less than two years old with combined immunodeficiency, due to receive a stem cell transplant.

This clonotype has a count of ten or more. This chain links TRBV12-3 or TRBV12-4 with TRBJ1-5; D might be TRBD1 (5 bases). This CDR3 spans 14 amino acids. Deletions cut 4 bases from V and 5 bases from J, with 12 bases between. As DNA, the CDR3 is TGTGCCAGCAGTTGGGGTCAGGGACATCAGCCCCAGCATTTT. Its translation: CASSWGQGHQPQHF.

The V gene is TRBV12-3 or TRBV12-4, the J gene TRBJ2-6; D tentatively reads TRBD1 or TRBD2 (5 bases each). The CDR3 has 20 amino acids. V lost 3 bases and J lost 2, with 23 bases in between. CDR3 nucleotides: TGTGCCAGCAGTTTTATTGTGACGAGGGGTAATCTTCCTGGGGCCAACGTCCTGACTTTC. Translating it yields CASSFIVTRGNLPGANVLTF.

This clonotype was observed many times. The chain employs TRBV29-1 and TRBJ2-1, with TRBD2 matching 12 bases. The germline CDR1 and CDR2 sequences are SQVTM and ANQGSEA. The CDR3 covers 15 residues. Trimming at V came to 4 bases and at J to 8 bases, leaving 9 bases not matched to a gene. The CDR3 is CSVGSLAGGPDEQFF. The CDR3 nucleotides are TGCAGCGTTGGCTCCCTAGCGGGAGGGCCCGATGAGCAGTTCTTC.

This clonotype was observed many times. The V gene is TRBV20-1, the J gene TRBJ2-1; 8 nucleotides agree with TRBD2. V lost 4 bases, J lost 7 bases, and 9 bases stayed unmatched. Germline V gene lookup returns CDR1 DFQATT and CDR2 SNEGSKA (reference sequence). The CDR3 is 14 amino acids. The CDR3 loop reads CSANIMTSVNEQFF. The CDR3 nucleotides read TGCAGTGCTAATATTATGACTAGCGTAAATGAGCAGTTCTTC.

This clonotype was seen many times. The chain has TRBV20-1 and TRBJ2-7, with D maybe TRBD2 (6 bases). V was pared by 0 bases and J by 0 bases, with 6 bases between. Germline V gene data show CDR1 as DFQATT and CDR2 as SNEGSKA (reference sequence). The CDR3 consists of 13 residues. This CDR3 is CSAREAGSYEQYF. The CDR3 DNA follows: TGCAGTGCTAGAGAAGCGGGCTCCTACGAGCAGTACTTC.

The sample holds a few counts of this clonotype. The chain joins TRBV20-1 to TRBJ1-2; D uncertain. The CDR3 runs 13 residues. Germline lookup yields CDR1 DFQATT and CDR2 SNEGSKA (reference sequence). The V and J ends lost 0 bases and 3 bases respectively, with 8 bases between them. The CDR3 sequence: CSARDRRDYGYTF. The CDR3, as DNA: TGCAGTGCTAGAGATCGTAGGGACTATGGCTACACCTTC.

This clonotype was picked up many times. V and J are TRBV20-1 and TRBJ2-5, with 9 bases lining up with TRBD2. This CDR3 comprises 16 residues. The ends lost 0 bases at V and 1 base at J; junction bases unmatched: 6. The germline CDR1 and CDR2 sequences are DFQATT and SNEGSKA (reference sequence). The CDR3 loop reads CSARDVDSGGQETQYF. As DNA, the CDR3 is TGCAGTGCTAGAGATGTGGATAGCGGGGGCCAAGAGACCCAGTACTTC.

This clonotype occurred many times. V usage is TRBV20-1 and J usage is TRBJ2-7; D is possibly TRBD2 (6 bases). The V gene's germline CDR1 is DFQATT and CDR2 SNEGSKA (reference sequence). This CDR3 spans 11 amino acids. V was trimmed by 3 bases and J by 6 bases, leaving 9 bases between them. In DNA form, the CDR3 reads TGCAGTGCTAGGACTAGATTCGAGCAGTACTTC. This gives the protein CSARTRFEQYF.

This clonotype was counted at least ten times. The chain employs TRBV29-1 and TRBJ1-1, with 7 bases that match TRBD1. Germline values: CDR1 SQVTM, CDR2 ANQGSEA. This CDR3 has 16 residues. The V segment lost 3 bases and the J segment 2 bases; nucleotides outside the gene matches: 12. The CDR3 is CSVEGGRGGTNTEAFF. The CDR3 region has the DNA TGCAGCGTTGAGGGGGGTCGAGGGGGCACCAACACTGAAGCTTTCTTT.

The sample holds many counts of this clonotype. This chain joins TRBV20-1 and TRBJ1-5; D gene unclear. The CDR3 is 14 residues long. The ends were cut back, 4 bases at V and 0 bases at J, with 10 bases in the middle. Germline V gene lookup returns CDR1 DFQATT and CDR2 SNEGSKA (reference sequence). This CDR3 reads CSANEGYSNQPQHF. The CDR3 nucleotides read TGCAGTGCTAACGAAGGTTATAGCAATCAGCCCCAGCATTTT.

In its sample, this clonotype was seen many times. This chain links TRBV6-5 with TRBJ2-1; D not certain. The CDR3 is made up of 16 amino acids. Between the trimmed V and J ends, which lost 0 bases and 9 bases, there was a span of 18 bases. The V gene's germline CDR1 is MNHEY and CDR2 SVGAGI. The CDR3 protein is CASSYSGLSFYGEQFF. The CDR3 coding sequence is TGTGCCAGCAGTTACTCAGGCCTCTCCTTCTACGGTGAGCAGTTCTTC.

The chain links TRBV11-2 to TRBJ2-1; 8 positions agree with TRBD2. The CDR3 extends over 16 amino acids. CDR1 and CDR2 (germline): SGHAT, FQNNGV. V was pared by 5 bases and J by 4 bases, with 10 bases of the junction left unmatched. CDR3 in DNA: TGTGCCAGCAGCCCCCTCGGGGGGGGGAGATACAATGAGCAGTTCTTC. Amino acid sequence: CASSPLGGGRYNEQFF.

At least ten counts were recorded for this clonotype. The J gene is TRBJ2-1, the V gene TRBV6-5; TRBD2 might be the D (5 bases). This CDR3 region has 16 residues. V dropped 4 bases and J dropped 0 bases, with 13 bases sitting between them. Germline V gene sequence: CDR1 MNHEY, CDR2 SVGAGI. The CDR3 here is CASSSLAPSSYNEQFF. Written as DNA, the CDR3 is TGTGCCAGCAGTTCATTAGCGCCTAGCTCCTACAATGAGCAGTTCTTC.

Many counts were recorded for this clonotype. The rearrangement joins TRBV28 to TRBJ1-2; 7 nucleotides line up with TRBD1. The V gene's germline CDR1 is MDHEN and CDR2 SYDVKM. This CDR3 contains 13 residues. The V and J ends lost 6 bases and 9 bases, in that order; junction bases with no gene match: 10. DNA for the CDR3: TGTGCCAGCAGGCTTCAGGGGGACACCAGCTACACCTTC. This sequence encodes CASRLQGDTSYTF.

This clonotype was recorded at least ten times. This chain joins TRBV13 and TRBJ1-2; D may be TRBD1 (5 bases). Trimming shortened V by 5 bases and J by 5 bases, and 9 bases separated the two germline ends. This CDR3 region has 12 residues. CDR1 and CDR2 from the germline V gene are PRHDT and FYEKMQ (reference sequence). CDR3 nucleotides: TGTGCCAGCAGCCTACAGGATTATGGCTACACCTTC. Translated: CASSLQDYGYTF. The whole variable domain, remainder taken from reference TRBV13 and TRBJ1-2, is AAGVIQSPRHLIKEKRETATLKCYPIPRHDTVYWYQQGPGQDPQFLISFYEKMQSDKGSIPDRFSAQQFSDYHSELNMSSLELGDSALYFCASSLQDYGYTFGSGTRLTVV.

This clonotype was observed at least ten times. The rearrangement uses TRBV27 and TRBJ2-5; no firm D call. This CDR3 comprises 13 residues. V was clipped by 2 bases and J by 5 bases, with 9 bases between them. Germline V gene sequence: CDR1 MNHEY, CDR2 SMNVEV (reference sequence). The chain's CDR3 is CASSLGPVETQYF. In DNA, the CDR3 is TGTGCCAGCAGTTTAGGCCCAGTGGAGACCCAGTACTTC.

This clonotype was observed many times. The gene calls are TRBV29-1 and TRBJ1-1; no clear D. Germline assignment: CDR1 SQVTM and CDR2 ANQGSEA. This CDR3 spans 12 amino acids. Deletions cut 3 bases from V and 4 bases from J, with 9 bases between. The CDR3: CSVDARRTEAFF. CDR3 bases: TGCAGCGTTGATGCGCGGCGCACTGAAGCTTTCTTT.

There are many counts of this clonotype. The chain uses TRBV27 and TRBJ2-1, with 7 bases fitting TRBD2. The CDR3 loop spans 17 amino acids. With 5 bases clipped from V and 3 bases from J, the junction kept 13 bases outside the gene matches. CDR1 MNHEY and CDR2 SMNVEV come from the germline V gene (reference sequence). The CDR3 DNA reads as TGTGCCAGCAGTAACGACCTCGACAAGCGGGACTACAATGAGCAGTTCTTC. Its translation: CASSNDLDKRDYNEQFF.